This TCR beta chain derives from a study of technical replicates of blood from a few donors (dated by TCRdb to the late 2010s). Library generation was performed with the immunoSEQ multiplex PCR assay. TCRdb provides this immuneACCESS table in a form limited to in-frame rearrangements. Some clones are lacking; in checked studies, under half of them reflect an unresolved V gene, and why the rest are absent is not known. Here the sample has some 79,000 clones; about 91% occur a single time. Under 0.5% of the sample lies in the top ten. On this clone itself: The antigen this receptor binds is unknown. There are no base qualities to consult, and no much larger clone falls within one base.

Taken from the germline V gene, the CDR1 and CDR2 loops are WSHSY and SAAADI. Deletion took 6 bases off V and 6 bases off J, with a span of 18 bases between the germline ends. The CDR3 spans 14 residues, from the cysteine through the phenylalanine. Here the CDR3 DNA is all that survives: 42 bases in frame from base 1. This clonotype originated in a human donor in good health. Some clones in this sample may be carry-over from other donors' samples. This receptor chain uses TRBV10-2 and TRBJ2-7, with TRBD2 perhaps the D gene, on 6 matching bases. The sequenced material came from T cells isolated from PBMCs. This receptor has the CDR3 CASRGQTSSLEQYF. The DNA is as follows: TGCGCCAGCAGGGGTCAGACTAGTAGCCTCGAGCAGTACTTC.